Each of the 20 T cell receptor beta chains below was sequenced from the same sample in a study of human T cells and chemical hapten exposure. TCRdb analysed the RACE reads with MiXCR anew, one entry per CDR3 protein. The sample holds some 42,000 distinct CDR3 sequences, roughly 9% seen once. Indicated time point: patch test 2, 6 weeks after DPC sensitization. The treatment here: therapeutic diphenylcyclopropenone sensitization with weekly scalp DPC. Unfractionated whole blood yielded the extracted total RNA. The sample consisted of whole blood, taken in connection with sensitization to the hapten diphenylcyclopropenone (DPC). The receptors shown here come from a woman aged 25 to 45 with alopecia areata. Some clones in this sample may be carry-over from other donors' samples.

This chain uses TRBV10-3 with TRBJ1-1; 9 nucleotides align to TRBD1. Unmatched junction bases numbered 4, after V lost 4 bases and J lost 4 bases. This CDR3 contains 14 residues. Germline V gives CDR1 ENHRY, CDR2 SYGVKD. The CDR3 reads CAISATGGGTEAFF. The CDR3 coding sequence is TGTGCCATCAGTGCTACAGGGGGCGGCACTGAAGCTTTCTTT.

This clonotype came up many times. The chain's CDR3 is CASSQEVRTDTQYF. In DNA, the CDR3 is TGCGCCAGCAGCCAAGAGGTCCGCACAGATACGCAGTATTTT. The rearrangement links TRBV4-3 to TRBJ2-3; no clear D gene. Germline V gene sequence: CDR1 LGHNA, CDR2 YSLEER. The CDR3 is made up of 14 amino acids. V lost 0 bases and J 1 base, leaving 5 bases between the germline ends.

This clonotype was seen many times. The J gene is TRBJ1-2, the V gene TRBV30, with a tentative D call TRBD1 (5 bases). Per germline, CDR1 GTSNPN and CDR2 SVGIG (reference sequence). V gave up 3 bases and J gave up 5 bases, with 25 bases separating them. The CDR3 is made up of 17 amino acids. The DNA of the CDR3 is TGTGCCTGGAGCGGCTCTACGGGACGACAGACGCCGTATGGCTACACCTTC. It encodes CAWSGSTGRQTPYGYTF.

The rearrangement links TRBV6-2 or TRBV6-3 to TRBJ2-3; possible D gene TRBD2, 6 bases. Germline V gives CDR1 MNHEY, CDR2 SVGEGT. The V gene lost 8 bases and the J gene lost 0 bases, with 15 bases spanning the gap. The CDR3 is 15 residues long. The CDR3 spells CASRRGTASTDTQYF. The CDR3 DNA reads TGTGCCAGCCGGAGGGGCACAGCTAGCACAGATACGCAGTATTTT.

The rearrangement uses TRBV7-6 and TRBJ2-7, with D perhaps TRBD1 (5 bases). From germline, CDR1 is SGHVS and CDR2 FNYEAQ. V dropped 5 bases and J dropped 3 bases, with 23 bases sitting between them. The CDR3 extends over 17 amino acids. The CDR3, as DNA: TGTGCCAGCAGCCCAGGGCCCAGGACCCAACTCCTCTACGAGCAGTACTTC. Encoded protein: CASSPGPRTQLLYEQYF.

The chain recombines TRBV11-1 with TRBJ2-3, with TRBD1 identical over 7 bases. Germline V gene data show CDR1 as SGHAT and CDR2 as FQDESV (reference sequence). J lost 2 bases, V lost 2 bases, and 4 bases had no gene match. The CDR3 is made up of 15 amino acids. CDR3 DNA sequence: TGTGCCAGCAGCTTAAGACAGGGTGTCACAGATACGCAGTATTTT. Residues: CASSLRQGVTDTQYF. Full variable domain (remainder filled in from reference TRBV11-1 and TRBJ2-3): EAEVAQSPRYKITEKSQAVAFWCDPISGHATLYWYRQILGQGPELLVQFQDESVVDDSQLPKDRFSAERLKGVDSTLKIQPAELGDSAMYLCASSLRQGVTDTQYFGPGTRLTVL.

This clonotype was observed at least ten times. The J gene is TRBJ1-2, the V gene TRBV6-2 or TRBV6-3, with D tentatively TRBD1 (6 bases). V was pared by 7 bases and J by 8 bases, with 17 bases between. CDR1 is MNHEY, CDR2 SVGEGT, per germline. The CDR3 sequence is 13 residues long. CDR3 loop: CASTDSLAGGYTF. CDR3 bases: TGTGCCAGCACGGACAGTCTAGCAGGGGGCTACACCTTC.

This clonotype appeared many times. This sequence joins TRBV29-1 and TRBJ2-2; 13 nucleotides align to TRBD2. Germline CDR1 reads SQVTM; CDR2 reads ANQGSEA. With V trimmed by 7 bases and J by 3 bases, 8 bases remained unmatched. The CDR3 covers 16 residues. The CDR3 coding sequence is TGCAGCGCTAGAGCCGGGACTAGCGGGGACACCGGGGAGCTGTTTTTT. Protein sequence: CSARAGTSGDTGELFF.

This clonotype was counted at least ten times. The V gene is TRBV7-6, the J gene TRBJ2-2; D gene unclear. Per the germline V gene, CDR1 is SGHVS and CDR2 is FNYEAQ. V gave up 1 base and J gave up 2 bases, with 5 bases separating them. This CDR3 has 14 amino acids. As DNA, the CDR3 is TGTGCCAGCAGCTTAGAACTAAACACCGGGGAGCTGTTTTTT. This gives the protein CASSLELNTGELFF.

This chain uses TRBV4-2 with TRBJ1-1, with D possibly being TRBD1 (5 bases). CDR1 is LGHNA and CDR2 is YNFKEQ in the germline V gene. V was cut by 1 base and J by 4 bases, with 13 bases left in between. CDR3 length: 15 amino acids. CDR3: CASSQVGPGSTEAFF. CDR3 nucleotide sequence: TGTGCCAGCAGCCAAGTTGGGCCAGGGAGCACTGAAGCTTTCTTT.

This clonotype was observed at least ten times. This chain links TRBV11-2 with TRBJ2-3, with 8 bases lining up with TRBD1. V shed 5 bases and J 3 bases; nucleotides not matched to a gene: 7. Germline V gene data show CDR1 as SGHAT and CDR2 as FQNNGV. The CDR3 spans 15 residues. In DNA, the CDR3 is TGTGCCAGCAGCCCAGGGGGCAGGAATACAGATACGCAGTATTTT. It specifies CASSPGGRNTDTQYF.

This clonotype was observed a single time. The chain carries TRBV25-1 and TRBJ2-7; D call uncertain. The germline gives CDR1 MGHDK, CDR2 SYGVNS. The CDR3 is 14 amino acids. Deletions cut 6 bases from V and 4 bases from J, with 16 bases between. CDR3 in DNA: TGTGCCAGCAGCTTGTATGCCACCGGTTACGAGCAGTACTTC. Translation gives CASSLYATGYEQYF.

This clonotype was seen at least ten times. The chain carries TRBV5-1 and TRBJ1-1; D perhaps matches TRBD1 (5 bases). This CDR3 contains 17 residues. Trimming removed 0 bases from V and 5 bases from J, with 20 bases in between. Germline V CDR1 and CDR2: SGHRS, YFSETQ. DNA for the CDR3: TGCGCCAGCAGCTTGGAGGCAGCCGGCCCGGGGGGGACTGAAGCTTTCTTT. Protein: CASSLEAAGPGGTEAFF.

Ten or more counts support this clonotype. V is TRBV6-2 or TRBV6-3 and J is TRBJ2-1, with 9 bases fitting TRBD1. CDR1 is MNHEY and CDR2 is SVGEGT in the germline V gene. J lost 7 bases, V lost 2 bases, and 3 bases had no gene match. The length of the CDR3 is 14 residues. This CDR3 reads CASSYMGQGNEQFF. The CDR3 DNA follows: TGTGCCAGCAGTTACATGGGACAGGGAAATGAGCAGTTCTTC.

In its sample, this clonotype was seen a few times. Here the CDR3 reads CASSQGRGTGELFF. Here the CDR3 DNA reads TGTGCCAGCAGCCAAGGCAGGGGGACCGGGGAGCTGTTTTTT. The chain uses TRBV4-2 and TRBJ2-2; 7 bases map to TRBD1. Germline V lookup: CDR1 LGHNA, CDR2 YNFKEQ. The CDR3 length is 14 residues. V lost 1 base and J lost 5; bases outside the gene matches: 1.

This clonotype was counted ten times or more. The V gene is TRBV19, the J gene TRBJ1-2; no definite D call. This CDR3 contains 14 residues. The germline gives CDR1 LNHDA, CDR2 SQIVND (reference sequence). Trimming removed 5 bases from V and 3 bases from J, with 13 bases in between. The DNA for the CDR3 is TGTGCCAGTAGTTCTACCACTGGAGACTATGGCTACACCTTC. This codes for CASSSTTGDYGYTF.

Only a few counts were recorded for this clonotype. The V call is TRBV18, the J call TRBJ1-5, with 9 positions matching TRBD1. The germline CDR1 and CDR2 sequences are KGHSH and LQKENI. Germline trimming cut 3 bases from V and 6 bases from J; bases unmatched to any gene: 3. The CDR3 has 14 amino acids. The CDR3 spells CASSPSTGGQPQHF. The CDR3 DNA follows: TGTGCCAGCTCACCCTCGACAGGGGGTCAGCCCCAGCATTTT.

This clonotype showed up many times. This rearrangement joins TRBV5-6 to TRBJ1-1; D not resolved. This CDR3 spans 13 amino acids. Germline V gives CDR1 SGHDT, CDR2 YYEEEE. Trimming took off 6 bases at V and 7 bases at J, with 16 bases between the two ends. The CDR3 DNA is TGTGCCAGCAAGCAATGGAGCGGCAATGAAGCTTTCTTT. The encoded protein is CASKQWSGNEAFF.

In this sample, this clonotype turned up a few times. The J gene is TRBJ2-4, the V gene TRBV2, with D possibly TRBD2 on 6 matching bases. Trimming removed 4 bases at V and 0 bases at J, with 10 bases between. The CDR3 covers 15 residues. Germline V gene sequence: CDR1 SNHLY, CDR2 FYNNEI. Here the CDR3 reads CASSVEGLAKNIQYF. The CDR3 DNA sequence: TGTGCCAGCAGTGTCGAGGGACTAGCCAAAAACATTCAGTACTTC.

V and J are TRBV28 and TRBJ2-4; TRBD2 matches 7 bases. Germline CDR1 MDHEN, CDR2 SYDVKM. This CDR3 comprises 14 residues. The J segment lost 2 bases and the V segment lost 5 bases, leaving 3 bases of the junction unmatched. The chain's CDR3 is CASSKGLTKNIQYF. CDR3 sequence (DNA): TGTGCCAGCAGTAAGGGACTAACCAAAAACATTCAGTACTTC.